A selection of T cell receptor beta chains follows, all from one sample in a study of CD8 T cells in Susac syndrome. TCRdb called the immunoSEQ multiplex PCR reads again in MiXCR, with one record for every CDR3 protein. The table lists about 190,000 distinct CDR3 sequences, 90% to 95% of them singletons. The sequencing input was CD4+ T cells from PBMCs. Receptor source: a human donor in good health. CDR3s include the opening cysteine and the closing phenylalanine or tryptophan. D genes are given only for firm matches. Some rows have no size entry. The others give once, few or many, or a class for an expanded clone.

>NA|NA|TRBV6-6|TRBJ2-1
TGTGCCAGCACCCAAACCGGGACGGCCCATAATGAGCAGTTCTTC
CASTQTGTAHNEQFF
>NA|NA|TRBV7-8|TRBJ2-5
TGTGCCAGCAGCTCCTCCTGGGGTCTAGCGGAGACCCAGTACTTC
CASSSSWGLAETQYF
>NA|NA|TRBV14|TRBJ2-5
TGTGCCAGCAGCCAAGATCTTAGGGAGACCCAGTACTTC
CASSQDLRETQYF
>NA|NA|TRBV2|TRBJ2-7
TGTGCCAGCAGTGCCCAAGCCTACGAGCAGTACTTC
CASSAQAYEQYF
>NA|NA|TRBV19|TRBJ1-5
TGTGCCACTTATCAGGGTGGTGGAAATCAGCCCCAGCATTTT
CATYQGGGNQPQHF
>NA|TRBD1|TRBV20-1|TRBJ2-1
TGCAGTGCTTCTTCAAGGTCTGGGGAGGGGACAGGGAATGAGCAGTTCTTC
CSASSRSGEGTGNEQFF
>NA|TRBD1|TRBV6-5|TRBJ1-2
TGTGCCAGCAGTTACCCCGGACAGGGTGGCTACACCTTC
CASSYPGQGGYTF
>once|NA|TRBV29-1|TRBJ2-7
TGCAGCGTTTTCCTCTACGAGCAGTACTTC
CSVFLYEQYF
>NA|NA|TRBV7-2|TRBJ2-7
TGTGCCAGCAGTCCGTATGACCGGGGGTCGTACGAGCAGTACTTC
CASSPYDRGSYEQYF
>NA|NA|TRBV7-9|TRBJ2-3
TGTGCCAGCACCCAGGACAGCTCGGGGGCCACAGATACGCAGTATTTT
CASTQDSSGATDTQYF
>NA|TRBD1|TRBV29-1|TRBJ2-5
TGCAGCGGTACAGGGGGCCAAGAGACCCAGTACTTC
CSGTGGQETQYF
>NA|TRBD1|TRBV2|TRBJ2-2
TGTGCCAGCACCCGACAGGGGGCGAACACCGGGGAGCTGTTTTTT
CASTRQGANTGELFF
>NA|TRBD2|TRBV4-3|TRBJ2-3
TGCGCCAGCAGCCAAGATCTACTAGCGGGATACACAGATACGCAGTATTTT
CASSQDLLAGYTDTQYF
>few|NA|TRBV3-1|TRBJ2-1
TGTGCCAGCAGCCAAACCAATGAGCAGTTCTTC
CASSQTNEQFF
>NA|TRBD2|TRBV30|TRBJ2-3
TGTGCCTGGGGGGCGGGAGATAACACGCAGTATTTT
CAWGAGDNTQYF
>NA|TRBD1|TRBV18|TRBJ2-1
TGTGCCAGCTCACCCGGACAGGAGATCTACAATGAGCAGTTCTTC
CASSPGQEIYNEQFF
>NA|NA|TRBV20-1|TRBJ2-2
TGCAGTGCTACTCGAGCCCCCGGCACCGGGGAGCTGTTTTTT
CSATRAPGTGELFF
>NA|TRBD1|TRBV3-1|TRBJ1-2
TGTGCCAGCAGCCAAGATAAATTGGGACAGGGAACCTTC
CASSQDKLGQGTF
>NA|NA|TRBV3-1|TRBJ1-1
TGTGCCAGCAGCACACAGGGTACTGAAGCTTTCTTT
CASSTQGTEAFF
>NA|NA|TRBV12-3/TRBV12-4|TRBJ1-4
TGTGCCAGCAGTCCTCGGAGGGGTGAACTGTTTTTT
CASSPRRGELFF
>NA|NA|TRBV9|TRBJ1-2
TGTGCCAGCAGCCCGGGGACGTCTCTTGGGGTTGGCTACACCTTC
CASSPGTSLGVGYTF
>NA|TRBD1|TRBV27|TRBJ1-5
TGTGTACAGGGGGACCCGAGTAGCAATCAGCCCCAGCATTTT
CVQGDPSSNQPQHF
>NA|NA|TRBV27|TRBJ2-6
TGTGCCAGCAGAGGGGGGCCTGGGGCCAACGTCCTGACTTTC
CASRGGPGANVLTF
>NA|NA|TRBV30|TRBJ1-2
TGTGCCTGGAGTTCAGTCGTAGCTAACTATGGCTACACCTTC
CAWSSVVANYGYTF
>NA|NA|TRBV5-4|TRBJ2-2
TGTGCCAGCAGGGTCGATACCGGGGAGCTGTTTTTT
CASRVDTGELFF
>NA|NA|TRBV2|TRBJ2-5
TGTGCCAGCCTGTGGGGCGTCGGAGAGACCCAGTACTTC
CASLWGVGETQYF
>NA|TRBD1|TRBV20-1|TRBJ2-1
TGCAGTGCTAGAGACCTCCGGGACAGGGGGCGGAATGAGCAGTTCTTC
CSARDLRDRGRNEQFF
>NA|TRBD1|TRBV3-1|TRBJ2-7
TGTGCCAGCAGCCAAGATATGGAGACAGGGCGCTACGAGCAGTACTTC
CASSQDMETGRYEQYF
>NA|TRBD1|TRBV15|TRBJ2-7
TGTGCCACCAGCAAGGGACAGGGGGCCTACGAGCAGTACTTC
CATSKGQGAYEQYF
>NA|NA|TRBV28|TRBJ1-1
TGTGCCAGCAGTTTGGTACGACGGGAGATTTTCTTT
CASSLVRREIFF
>NA|TRBD1|TRBV20-1|TRBJ1-2
TGCAGTGCTAAAACGGGACAGGGTTATGGCTACACCTTC
CSAKTGQGYGYTF
>NA|NA|TRBV3-1|TRBJ1-5
TGTGCCAGCAGCCAAGGACAGGACAATCAGCCCCAGCATTTT
CASSQGQDNQPQHF
>NA|NA|TRBV6-2/TRBV6-3|TRBJ2-5
TGTGCCAGCAGGAGGGGACGGACCCAGTACTTC
CASRRGRTQYF